This T cell receptor (beta chain) was documented in a study of T cells after posttransplantation cyclophosphamide. Findings of the study overall: TRB clonality was highly associated with recipient CMV seropositivity and reactivation.

This clone was detected only a few times. The antigen is unknown. Germline V gene data show CDR1 as DFQATT and CDR2 as SNEGSKA (reference sequence). The CDR3 contains 11 residues. V lost 6 bases and J lost 4, with 10 bases in between. Peripheral blood was collected from the related graft donor on the marrow donation day. This table comes from immunoSEQ multiplex PCR, and its TCRdb copy is limited to in-frame clones, with some not included. The sample shows 35,000 to 40,000 clones, none of them appearing just once. V gene TRBV20-1 combines with J gene TRBJ2-7, with D perhaps TRBD1 (5 bases). The sequencing input was PBMCs. This TCR came from a man aged 50 or older in good health, CMV-negative, and a related stem cell transplant donor. The chain's CDR3 is CSARTNYEQYF. CDR3 nucleotides: TGCAGTGCCCGGACAAATTACGAGCAGTACTTC.